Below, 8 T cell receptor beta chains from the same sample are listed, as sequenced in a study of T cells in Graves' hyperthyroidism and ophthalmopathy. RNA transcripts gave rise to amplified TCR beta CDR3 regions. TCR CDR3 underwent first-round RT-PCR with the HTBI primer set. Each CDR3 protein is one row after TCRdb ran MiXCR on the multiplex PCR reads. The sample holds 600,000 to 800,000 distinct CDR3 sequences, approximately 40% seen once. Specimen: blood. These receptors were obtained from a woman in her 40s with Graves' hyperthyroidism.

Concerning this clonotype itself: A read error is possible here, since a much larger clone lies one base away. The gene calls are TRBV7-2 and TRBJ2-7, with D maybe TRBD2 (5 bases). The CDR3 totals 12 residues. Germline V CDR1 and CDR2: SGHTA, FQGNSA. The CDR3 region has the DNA TGTGCCAGCAGCCCCGGGGTGTTTGAGCGGTACTTC. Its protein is CASSPGVFERYF.

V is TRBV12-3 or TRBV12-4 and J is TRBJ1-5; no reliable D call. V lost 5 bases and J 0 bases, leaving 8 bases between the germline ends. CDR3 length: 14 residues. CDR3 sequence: CASSAQYSNQPQHF. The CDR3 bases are TGTGCCAGCAGTGCCCAATATAGCAATCAGCCCCAGCATTTT.

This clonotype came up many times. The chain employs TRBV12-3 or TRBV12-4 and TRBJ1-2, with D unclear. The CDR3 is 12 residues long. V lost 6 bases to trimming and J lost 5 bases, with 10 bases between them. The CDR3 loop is CASSKDLYGYTF. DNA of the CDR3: TGTGCCAGCAGCAAAGACTTATATGGCTACACCTTC.

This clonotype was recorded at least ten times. The CDR3 coding sequence is TGTGCCAGCGGACTTAGGGGTCCTGGGGCCAACGTCCTGACTTTC. It specifies CASGLRGPGANVLTF. The V call is TRBV12-3 or TRBV12-4, the J call TRBJ2-6, with D perhaps being TRBD1 or TRBD2 (5 bases each). This CDR3 has 15 amino acids. The germline V and J ends were trimmed by 8 bases and 2 bases, with 13 bases remaining between them.

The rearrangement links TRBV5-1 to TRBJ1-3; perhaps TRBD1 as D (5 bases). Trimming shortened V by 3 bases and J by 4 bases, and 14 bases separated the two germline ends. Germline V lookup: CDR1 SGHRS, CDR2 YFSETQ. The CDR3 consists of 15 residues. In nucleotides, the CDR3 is TGCGCCAGCAGCTCGGGGGGAACTGGGGGAAACACCATATATTTT. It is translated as CASSSGGTGGNTIYF. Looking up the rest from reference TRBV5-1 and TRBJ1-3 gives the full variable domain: KAGVTQTPRYLIKTRGQQVTLSCSPISGHRSVSWYQQTPGQGLQFLFEYFSETQRNKGNFPGRFSGRQFSNSRSEMNVSTLELGDSALYLCASSSGGTGGNTIYFGEGSWLTVV.

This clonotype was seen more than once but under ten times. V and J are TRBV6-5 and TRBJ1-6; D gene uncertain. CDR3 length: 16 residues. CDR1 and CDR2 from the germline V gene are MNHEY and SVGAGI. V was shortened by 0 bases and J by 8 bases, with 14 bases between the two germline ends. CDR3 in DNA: TGTGCCAGCAGTTACTCGATGTGGGAAATAGATTCACCCCTCCACTTT. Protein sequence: CASSYSMWEIDSPLHF.

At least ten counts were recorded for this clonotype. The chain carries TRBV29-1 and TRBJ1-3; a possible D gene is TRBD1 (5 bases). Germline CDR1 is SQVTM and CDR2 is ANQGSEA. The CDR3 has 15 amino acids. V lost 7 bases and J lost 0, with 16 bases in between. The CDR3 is CSANEGGGSGNTIYF. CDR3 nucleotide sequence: TGCAGCGCTAACGAGGGCGGGGGCTCTGGAAACACCATATATTTT. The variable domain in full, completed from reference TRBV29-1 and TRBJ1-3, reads SAVISQKPSRDICQRGTSLTIQCQVDSQVTMMFWYRQQPGQSLTLIATANQGSEATYESGFVIDKFPISRPNLTFSTLTVSNMSPEDSSIYLCSANEGGGSGNTIYFGEGSWLTVV.

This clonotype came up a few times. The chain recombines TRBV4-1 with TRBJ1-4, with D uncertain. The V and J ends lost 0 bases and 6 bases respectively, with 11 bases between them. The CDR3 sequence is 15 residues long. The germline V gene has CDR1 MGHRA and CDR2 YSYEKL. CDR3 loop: CASSQEGAKDEKLFF. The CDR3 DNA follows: TGCGCCAGCAGCCAAGAAGGTGCTAAGGATGAAAAACTGTTTTTT.